This entry concerns a single T cell receptor (beta chain). The data belong to a study of cytomegalovirus exposure and HLA in healthy donors. CDR1 is SQVTM, CDR2 ANQGSEA, per germline. With V trimmed by 3 bases and J by 4 bases, 7 bases remained unmatched. This CDR3 has 14 residues. Use of 60 Vbeta and 13 Jbeta primers characterized the PCR. Only in-frame clones appear in the TCRdb table, and some are missing; sequencing was by immunoSEQ multiplex PCR. Its listing shows some 30,000 clones. The sample was PBMCs. The sequence was collected from a man aged 35 to 55 in good health and CMV-seronegative. The chain recombines TRBV29-1 with TRBJ1-2, with TRBD1 identical over 8 bases. As DNA, the CDR3 is TGCAGCGTTGACTCTGGACAGGGCCCCTATGGCTACACCTTC. Translated: CSVDSGQGPYGYTF.